This T cell receptor beta chain was sequenced for a study of T cells in Graves' hyperthyroidism and ophthalmopathy. This clonotype has a count of ten or more. Amplified TCR beta CDR3 regions derived from RNA transcripts. With the HTBI primer set, the TCR CDR3 went through a first round of RT-PCR. One entry per CDR3 protein results from TCRdb running MiXCR on the multiplex PCR reads. The data show about 400,000 distinct CDR3 sequences, 11% to 15% seen once. Material: blood. The clonotype originates from a man aged 50 to 59 with Graves' ophthalmopathy.

As DNA, the CDR3 is TGTGCCAGCAGCCAGACTAGCGGGATGATCGGGGAGCTGTTTTTT. Translating it yields CASSQTSGMIGELFF. This chain links TRBV11-3 with TRBJ2-2; TRBD2 matches 11 bases. CDR1 is SGHNT and CDR2 is YENEEA in the germline V gene. The CDR3 is 15 residues long. V lost 5 bases and J lost 7; bases outside the gene matches: 6.